Listed below are T cell receptor beta chains from one sample, sequenced in a study of cytomegalovirus exposure and HLA in healthy donors. Some clones are missing from TCRdb's copy, which holds only in-frame ones; the method was immunoSEQ multiplex PCR. The profile shows 120,000 to 150,000 clones, 65% to 85% of them singletons. Sequencing input: PBMCs. All receptors come from a male donor in good health and CMV-seronegative. Each CDR3 is given with its conserved first and last residue. The D gene is left open where the match is weak. Clone size is stated in some rows and not others, as once, few, many or a class when expanded.

>TRBV13|-|-|TRBJ2-1
CASSLGVVHTPYNEQFF
TGTGCCAGCAGCTTAGGGGTTGTACACACCCCCTACAATGAGCAGTTCTTC
>TRBV7-6|-|-|TRBJ2-1
CASSLTDSIGYNEQFF
TGTGCCAGCAGCTTAACCGACAGTATAGGCTACAATGAGCAGTTCTTC
>TRBV2|-|-|TRBJ1-4
CASSEPAMLNEKLFF
TGTGCCAGCAGTGAACCAGCGATGTTAAATGAAAAACTGTTTTTT
>TRBV28|-|-|TRBJ1-1
CASTPVEGLGARAEAFF
TGTGCCAGCACCCCCGTCGAGGGTTTGGGGGCGCGAGCTGAAGCTTTCTTT
>TRBV7-7|-|few|TRBJ2-3
CASSLALGSTDTQYF
TGTGCTAGCAGCTTGGCCCTTGGTAGCACAGATACGCAGTATTTT
>TRBV19|-|-|TRBJ2-5
CASRNWGAKEETQYF
TGTGCCAGTAGGAACTGGGGAGCGAAAGAAGAGACCCAGTACTTC
>TRBV15|-|once|TRBJ1-2
CATGGLNYGYTF
TGTGCCACCGGCGGTCTGAACTATGGCTACACCTTC
>TRBV7-8|TRBD2|-|TRBJ2-1
CASSLGLAGAGEQFF
TGTGCCAGCAGCCTGGGACTAGCCGGGGCTGGTGAGCAGTTCTTC
>TRBV27|TRBD2|-|TRBJ2-1
CASSLSWSLLAGNSYNEQFF
TGTGCCAGCAGTTTATCTTGGTCTCTACTAGCGGGAAACTCCTACAATGAGCAGTTCTTC
>TRBV7-9|-|-|TRBJ1-1
CASSLGPTAEAFF
TGTGCCAGCAGCTTGGGGCCCACAGCCGAAGCTTTCTTT
>TRBV4-2|TRBD1|-|TRBJ2-1
CASSPKDRGLNEQFF
TGTGCCAGCAGCCCTAAGGACAGGGGGCTTAATGAGCAGTTCTTC
>TRBV21-1|-|-|TRBJ2-7
CASSPKEQLAGGEYEQYF
TGTGCCAGCAGCCCTAAGGAGCAGCTAGCGGGAGGAGAGTACGAGCAGTACTTC
>TRBV6-6|-|-|TRBJ1-2
CASSYSTQGLDGYTF
TGTGCCAGCAGTTACTCGACCCAGGGTTTAGATGGCTACACCTTC
>TRBV4-3|-|-|TRBJ1-5
CASSQEAEGLQPQHF
TGCGCCAGCAGCCAAGAGGCAGAGGGTCTTCAGCCCCAGCATTTT
>TRBV7-3|TRBD1|-|TRBJ1-1
CASSLKTGTANTEAFF
TGTGCCAGCAGCTTAAAAACCGGGACAGCGAACACTGAAGCTTTCTTT
>TRBV7-6|-|-|TRBJ2-1
CASSFKQGTEQFF
TGTGCCAGCAGCTTCAAACAGGGAACTGAGCAGTTCTTC
>TRBV6-5|TRBD1|-|TRBJ1-2
CASSGRDRAVYGYTF
TGTGCCAGCAGTGGACGGGACAGGGCTGTCTATGGCTACACCTTC
>TRBV5-1|TRBD1|-|TRBJ2-7
CASSATGQSSYEQYF
TGCGCCAGCAGCGCTACGGGACAGAGTTCCTACGAGCAGTACTTC
>TRBV5-5|-|-|TRBJ1-6
CASSLDKALHF
TGTGCCAGCAGCTTGGACAAAGCCCTCCACTTT
>TRBV5-4|TRBD1|once|TRBJ1-2
CASSLGSQGVGYTF
TGTGCCAGCAGCTTGGGGTCACAGGGGGTTGGCTACACCTTC
>TRBV4-3|-|-|TRBJ2-5
CAITGLKTQYF
TGCGCCATTACAGGGTTGAAGACCCAGTACTTC
>TRBV25-1|TRBD1|few|TRBJ2-7
CASSEPDRSYEQYF
TGTGCCAGCAGTGAGCCGGACAGGTCCTACGAGCAGTACTTC
>TRBV5-5|TRBD1|-|TRBJ2-5
CASTYSTGGGETQYF
TGTGCCAGCACCTATTCGACAGGGGGAGGAGAGACCCAGTACTTC
>TRBV28|TRBD1|-|TRBJ1-2
CASTQWTGNYGYTF
TGTGCCAGCACCCAATGGACAGGGAACTATGGCTACACCTTC
>TRBV4-1|TRBD1|-|TRBJ1-1
CASSLRQGGIAEAFF
TGCGCCAGCAGCCTGAGACAGGGAGGTATTGCTGAAGCTTTCTTT
>TRBV18|-|-|TRBJ2-3
CASSPALVSPSTDTQYF
TGTGCCAGCTCACCAGCTCTAGTCAGTCCTAGCACAGATACGCAGTATTTT
>TRBV4-2|-|-|TRBJ2-1
CASSQVSSEQFF
TGTGCCAGCAGCCAAGTTAGCAGCGAGCAGTTCTTC
>TRBV7-9|TRBD2|-|TRBJ2-7
CSSSSLGLADEQYF
TGTTCCAGCAGCTCATTGGGACTAGCGGACGAGCAGTACTTC
>TRBV30|-|once|TRBJ1-2
CAWDRTFGYTF
TGTGCCTGGGATCGGACATTTGGCTACACCTTC
>TRBV10-3|-|-|TRBJ2-3
CAISSLASTDTQYF
TGTGCCATCAGCTCACTAGCCAGCACAGATACGCAGTATTTT
>TRBV10-3|-|-|TRBJ1-1
CAISPYGGESFF
TGTGCCATCAGTCCATATGGAGGGGAATCTTTCTTT
>TRBV9|TRBD1|-|TRBJ1-2
CASSVGTGVVYGYTF
TGTGCCAGCAGCGTAGGGACAGGAGTGGTCTATGGCTACACCTTC
>TRBV5-6|TRBD2|-|TRBJ2-5
CASSLRTSGTSETQYF
TGTGCCAGCAGCTTACGGACTAGCGGGACCTCAGAGACCCAGTACTTC
>TRBV28|TRBD2|-|TRBJ2-1
CASSLPELAGGRGSAFEQFF
TGTGCCAGCAGTTTACCCGAACTAGCGGGAGGGAGGGGCTCTGCATTTGAGCAGTTCTTC
>TRBV4-3|TRBD2|-|TRBJ2-3
CASSQQTSEGTQYF
TGCGCCAGCAGCCAGCAGACTAGCGAGGGGACGCAGTATTTT
>TRBV5-4|-|-|TRBJ2-1
CASSLDAGSYNEQFF
TGTGCCAGCAGCTTGGACGCGGGTTCCTACAATGAGCAGTTCTTC
>TRBV13|-|few|TRBJ1-6
CASSPQGRPSSPLHF
TGTGCCAGCAGTCCTCAGGGTCGACCTAGTTCACCCCTCCACTTT
>TRBV5-1|-|-|TRBJ2-5
CASSHGEGGAYWETQYF
TGCGCCAGCAGCCATGGGGAGGGGGGCGCCTACTGGGAGACCCAGTACTTC
>TRBV27|-|-|TRBJ2-7
CASSLGGRGIYEQYF
TGTGCCAGCAGTTTAGGAGGTCGGGGAATCTACGAGCAGTACTTC
>TRBV5-8|-|-|TRBJ1-1
CASSLRGWNTEAFF
TGTGCCAGCAGCTTGCGAGGTTGGAACACTGAAGCTTTCTTT
>TRBV27|TRBD2|-|TRBJ2-3
CASSSTGLAGFADTQYF
TGTGCCAGCAGTTCTACCGGACTAGCGGGATTTGCAGATACGCAGTATTTT
>TRBV19|-|few|TRBJ1-5
CASSPQVNQPQHF
TGTGCCAGTAGCCCCCAGGTCAATCAGCCCCAGCATTTT
>TRBV9|-|once|TRBJ2-5
CASSVTGVETQYF
TGTGCCAGCAGCGTCACGGGAGTTGAGACCCAGTACTTC